A single sample is the source of the 19 T cell receptor delta chains below, sequenced in a study of gammadelta T cells in human blood. With CATT, TCRdb re-called clones from the RT-PCR reads. The data hold approximately 300 delta-chain clones, with around 45% observed a single time. The sample was non-Vgamma9Vdelta2 gamma-delta T cells from cord blood. The receptors originated from a newborn.

A word on this clone: A far larger clone is one nucleotide away, so this likely arose from a read error. This same CDR3 is encoded by further DNA sequences in the sample. The chain links TRDV3 to TRDJ1; 12 nucleotides match TRDD3. CDR3 length: 22 residues. V lost 3 bases to trimming and J lost 0 bases; unmatched junction nucleotides: 26. The germline gives CDR1 TVYSNPD, CDR2 GDNSRS (reference sequence). The CDR3 DNA sequence: TGTGCCTTAGCCTTCCCCCAACCTCCAAACGTACTGGGGGATACAAACACCGATAAACTCATCTTT. Amino acids: CALAFPQPPNVLGDTNTDKLIF.

Points on this clone: TCRdb has a much larger clone's protein, which differs at residues 4 and 11 from the translation of this DNA, likely because of a read error; what is shown is the protein translated from the DNA. The chain has TRDV3 and TRDJ1, with 9 bases lining up with TRDD3. Germline lookup yields CDR1 TVYSNPD and CDR2 GDNSRS (reference sequence). The V segment lost 4 bases and the J segment 4 bases; nucleotides outside the gene matches: 19. The CDR3 spans 17 residues. The CDR3 nucleotides read TGTGCCTCCCCTCTTCCCTACGTACTGGGGGACAGCGATAAACTCATCTTT. This translates into CASPLPYVLGDSDKLIF.

Turning to this clone: The protein TCRdb lists belongs to a much larger clone and differs from this DNA's translation at residue 12, which points to a read error; the protein shown is made from the DNA. V gene TRDV3 combines with J gene TRDJ1; 10 positions agree with TRDD3. The CDR3 loop spans 22 amino acids. After removal of 3 bases from V and 0 bases from J, the junction contained 28 bases not matched to a gene. The germline V gene has CDR1 TVYSNPD and CDR2 GDNSRS (reference sequence). The DNA for the CDR3 is TGTGCCTTAGCATTCCCTCAACCTCCAAACGTAATGGGGGATACAAACACCGATAAACTCATCTTT. Its translation is CALAFPQPPNVMGDTNTDKLIF.

This clone was seen a handful of times. A far larger clone is just one base off, so this is likely a read error. The gene calls are TRDV2 and TRDJ2; 13 bases fit TRDD3. The germline gives CDR1 GEAIGNYY, CDR2 EKD. This CDR3 has 17 residues. Trimming took 4 bases from V and 4 from J; bases not matched to a gene: 8. This CDR3 reads CACDSVLGDTGTAQLFF. In DNA, the CDR3 is TGTGCCTGTGATTCTGTACTGGGGGATACGGGGACAGCACAACTCTTCTTT.

This clone was counted a few times. TCRdb records a much larger clone's protein for this DNA, with a difference at residue 6 that likely arises from a read error; the protein given is the translation of the DNA. V usage is TRDV3 and J usage is TRDJ1; TRDD3 matches 7 bases. Unmatched junction bases numbered 8, after V lost 1 base and J lost 0 bases. Germline CDR1 is TVYSNPD and CDR2 is GDNSRS (reference sequence). The CDR3 is 15 amino acids. The CDR3 nucleotides read TGTGCCTTTAATCCCCAGGGGGATTACACCGATAAACTCATCTTT. Its protein is CAFNPQGDYTDKLIF.

Comments on this clone: The TCRdb protein, from a much larger clone, departs from this DNA's translation at residues 4 and 18, likely by read error; the protein shown derives from the DNA. This rearrangement joins TRDV3 to TRDJ1; 12 bases match TRDD3. The CDR3 sequence is 22 residues long. Germline-derived CDR1 and CDR2 are TVYSNPD and GDNSRS (reference sequence). As DNA, the CDR3 is TGTGCCTTAGACTTCCCTCAACCTCCAAACGTACTGGGGGATACAAACACCGAGAAACTCATCTTT. Its protein product is CALDFPQPPNVLGDTNTEKLIF.

Of note for this clone: The TCRdb protein comes from a much larger clone and disagrees with this DNA's translation at residue 6, likely due to a read error; the protein given here is derived from the DNA. V usage is TRDV3 and J usage is TRDJ1, with 12 bases matching TRDD3. V lost 3 bases to trimming and J lost 0 bases; unmatched junction nucleotides: 26. Germline V gene data show CDR1 as TVYSNPD and CDR2 as GDNSRS (reference sequence). The CDR3 is 22 amino acids. The CDR3 loop reads CALAFRQPPNVLGDTNTDKLIF. CDR3 nucleotide sequence: TGTGCCTTAGCCTTCCGTCAACCTCCAAACGTACTGGGGGATACAAACACCGATAAACTCATCTTT.

This clone occurred a few times. This likely reflects a read error, since a far larger clone is one base away. Other DNA sequences within the sample encode an identical CDR3. This sequence joins TRDV2 and TRDJ3, with a weak D call TRDD3 (5 bases). The CDR3 is 17 amino acids. Germline values: CDR1 GEAIGNYY, CDR2 EKD. V shed 0 bases and J shed 0 bases, with 8 bases lying between them. CDR3 bases: TGTGCCTGTGACACCGGGGGGCCCTCCTGGGACACCCGACAGATGTTTTTC. It specifies CACDTGGPSWDTRQMFF.

This clone was picked up a small number of times. The protein that TCRdb holds for this DNA derives from a much larger clone and differs from the translated DNA at residue 14, which likely indicates a read error; the protein shown here is translated from the DNA. The chain joins TRDV3 to TRDJ1; TRDD3 aligns across 8 bases. The J segment lost 0 bases and the V segment lost 3 bases, leaving 30 bases of the junction unmatched. The CDR3 length is 22 residues. Germline V lookup: CDR1 TVYSNPD, CDR2 GDNSRS (reference sequence). The CDR3 DNA reads TGTGCCTTAGCCTTCCCTCAACCTCCAAACGTACTGGGGGGTACAAACACCGATAAACTCATCTTT. Its translation: CALAFPQPPNVLGGTNTDKLIF.

Relative to its sample, this clone is medium-sized. Since a far larger clone is one base different, this is likely a read error. Distinct nucleotide sequences in the sample also encode this CDR3. The chain links TRDV1 to TRDJ1; the match to TRDD3 covers 7 bases. Germline values: CDR1 TSWWSYY, CDR2 QGS. The CDR3 is made up of 23 amino acids. V trimming: 3 bases; J trimming: 1 base; junction bases outside the gene matches: 29. This CDR3 reads CALGDPGGGTAGGWIVGTDKLIF. The DNA for the CDR3 is TGTGCTCTTGGGGACCCCGGCGGAGGTACTGCTGGGGGGTGGATCGTTGGCACCGATAAACTCATCTTT.

As concerns this clone: This likely traces to a read error, being one base from a far larger clone. The same CDR3 can be traced to other DNA sequences in this sample. The genes are TRDV1 and TRDJ1; 8 bases match TRDD3. CDR1 and CDR2 from the germline V gene are TSWWSYY and QGS. The V and J ends lost 6 bases and 0 bases, in that order; junction bases with no gene match: 33. This CDR3 is 24 amino acids long. The CDR3 spells CALGEGSQPRGDICKKGDTDKLIF. The CDR3 DNA sequence: TGTGCTCTTGGAGAAGGTTCCCAGCCCCGGGGGGATATATGTAAAAAGGGGGACACCGATAAACTCATCTTT.

Details on this clone: TCRdb's entry gives the protein of a much larger clone, which mismatches this DNA's translation at residue 9, likely from a read error; the protein reported here is translated from the DNA. The J gene is TRDJ1, the V gene TRDV3; TRDD3 aligns across 7 bases. CDR1 and CDR2 (germline): TVYSNPD, GDNSRS (reference sequence). V was clipped by 1 base and J by 1 base; unmatched bases: 9. The CDR3 is 15 amino acids. The CDR3 DNA follows: TGTGCCTTTAATCCCCCGGGGGATTGCACCGATAAACTCATCTTT. This gives the protein CAFNPPGDCTDKLIF.

Points on this clone: Given a far larger clone just one base away, this is likely a sequencing read error. Other nucleotide sequences from this sample produce the same CDR3. J is TRDJ1 and V is TRDV3; 12 bases are shared with TRDD3. This CDR3 has 22 amino acids. Trimming cost V 3 bases and J 0 bases; bases outside gene matches: 26. CDR1 and CDR2 (germline): TVYSNPD, GDNSRS (reference sequence). CDR3 sequence (DNA): TGTGCCTTAGCCTTTCCTCAACCTCCAAACGTACTGGGGGATACAAACACCGATAAACTCATCTTT. It codes for CALAFPQPPNVLGDTNTDKLIF.

A word on this clone: TCRdb assigns this DNA the protein of a much larger clone, which departs from its translation at residue 3; this likely reflects a read error, and the protein shown comes from translating the DNA. J is TRDJ1 and V is TRDV3; 9 nucleotides agree with TRDD3. Germline loops: CDR1 TVYSNPD, CDR2 GDNSRS (reference sequence). Germline trimming cut 3 bases from V and 4 bases from J; bases unmatched to any gene: 18. The CDR3 extends over 17 amino acids. The CDR3 DNA is TGTGCCTTCCATCTTCCCTACGTACTGGGGGAAAGCGATAAACTCATCTTT. Encoded protein: CAFHLPYVLGESDKLIF.

The table lists this clone with a few counts. A far larger clone is one nucleotide away, so this likely arose from a read error. Other DNA sequences from this sample encode an identical CDR3 as well. The rearrangement links TRDV3 to TRDJ1; 7 bases are shared with TRDD3. The CDR3 has 15 residues. Per the germline V gene, CDR1 is TVYSNPD and CDR2 is GDNSRS (reference sequence). Trimming removed 1 base from V and 2 bases from J; junction bases left unmatched: 10. CDR3 in amino acids: CAFNPPGDYTDKLIF. DNA for the CDR3: TGTGCCTTTAATCCCCCGGGGGATTATACCGATAAACTCATCTTT.

This clone was seen only a few times. Given a far larger clone just one base away, this is likely a sequencing read error. In the same sample, other DNA sequences code for this CDR3. This chain joins TRDV1 and TRDJ1; D ambiguous. Germline V gives CDR1 TSWWSYY, CDR2 QGS. CDR3 length: 23 amino acids. Trimming took 3 bases from V and 1 from J, leaving 36 bases between them. DNA for the CDR3: TGTGCTCTTGGGGACCCCGGCGGAGGTACTGCTGGTGGATGGATCGTTGGCACCGATAAACTCATCTTT. This codes for CALGDPGGGTAGGWIVGTDKLIF.

This clone came up a few times. The TCRdb protein comes from a much larger clone and disagrees with this DNA's translation at residue 16, likely due to a read error; the protein given here is derived from the DNA. The rearrangement uses TRDV1 and TRDJ3, with D possibly being TRDD3 (8 bases). This CDR3 has 21 residues. Germline assignment: CDR1 TSWWSYY and CDR2 QGS. CDR3 nucleotides: TGTGCTCTTGGGGACCATTCCTACGTGAAGGGGATACCCTGGGACCCCCGACAGATGTTTTTC. Amino acids: CALGDHSYVKGIPWDPRQMFF.

This clone is classed as large. Distinct nucleotide sequences in the sample also encode this CDR3. V usage is TRDV1 and J usage is TRDJ1, with 10 bases matching TRDD3. Trimming cost V 0 bases and J 4 bases; bases outside gene matches: 14. This CDR3 has 19 amino acids. From germline, CDR1 is TSWWSYY and CDR2 QGS. The CDR3 DNA is TGTGCTCTTGGGGAACTAGGTCGGGGGGGGATACGGCTACACGATAAACTCATCTTT. Translated, it gives CALGELGRGGIRLHDKLIF.

A note on this clone: A far larger clone is a single base away, which makes a read error likely. The V gene is TRDV2, the J gene TRDJ2; 13 bases align to TRDD3. Germline V gene sequence: CDR1 GEAIGNYY, CDR2 EKD. V dropped 4 bases and J dropped 4; count of bases not matched to a gene: 8. This CDR3 is 17 amino acids long. CDR3 DNA: TGTGCCTGTGATGCTTTACTGGGGGATACGGGGACAGCACAACTCTTCTTT. Translated, it gives CACDALLGDTGTAQLFF.